This T cell receptor beta chain was identified during a study of vaccination effects on CD4 cells after COVID-19. Trimming removed 1 base at V and 4 bases at J, with 8 bases between. This CDR3 has 13 residues. CDR1 and CDR2 from the germline V gene are LGHDT and YNNKEL (reference sequence). Profiled with immunoSEQ multiplex PCR; TCRdb holds only in-frame clones, not every one. The sample consists of around 33,000 clones, approximately 64% of them appearing once. Expansion with viral peptide pools was applied to antigen-specific CD4+ T cells by the ViraFEST assay prior to sequencing. A roughly ten-day culture period preceded the isolation of CD4+ T cells. Two doses of BNT162b2 or mRNA-1273 vaccine were administered to participants. Broader study findings: There were few convalescent patients in the study and no early post-infection timepoints.

This clone was detected only once. Its target is not known. The rearrangement links TRBV3-1 (or the pseudogene TRBV3-2) to TRBJ2-7; D remains ambiguous. The starting material was CD4+ T cells from PBMCs cultured with SARS-CoV-2 spike peptides, obtained after COVID-19 vaccination. The clonotype originates from a human donor who received a COVID-19 vaccine. The CDR3 DNA reads TGTGCCAGCAGCCAAGGGGCTGGATACGAGCAGTACTTC. It is translated as CASSQGAGYEQYF.